This TCR beta chain is from a study of cytomegalovirus exposure and HLA in healthy donors. Per the germline V gene, CDR1 is MNHEY and CDR2 is SVGAGI. Trimming cost V 6 bases and J 7 bases, with 18 bases left between them. This CDR3 has 15 residues. Produced via immunoSEQ multiplex PCR; TCRdb's table is partial and in-frame only. The sample yields about 73,000 clones, roughly 95% seen once. This receptor was obtained from a man younger than 35 in good health and CMV-seronegative. The chain carries TRBV6-5 and TRBJ2-2, with a tentative D call TRBD1 (6 bases). Sequencing used PBMCs. CDR3 protein: CASSLIQGTGGELFF. The DNA for the CDR3 is TGTGCCAGCAGCCTAATACAGGGAACCGGCGGGGAGCTGTTTTTT.